The 2 T cell receptor beta chains listed next were all sequenced from one sample in a study of long-term antiretroviral therapy in people with HIV. Sequencing relied on immunoSEQ assay v3.0, run at survey level. TCRdb keeps only in-frame clones here, not all; method: immunoSEQ multiplex PCR. The table has over 20,000 clones, approximately 80% seen once; the top ten hold more than 3.5%. This specimen was unsorted PBMCs, taken 0.5 years after starting antiretroviral therapy. These receptors were obtained from a young man with HIV.

DNA for the CDR3: TGTGCCAGCAGCTTAGAGTTCAGTGGGCCGAACACTGAAGCTTTCTTT. This codes for CASSLEFSGPNTEAFF. This rearrangement joins TRBV7-9 to TRBJ1-1, with unresolved D. Germline V gene sequence: CDR1 SEHNR, CDR2 FQNEAQ (reference sequence). There are 16 residues in the CDR3. Trimming removed 1 base at V and 1 base at J, with 13 bases between.

The CDR3 spells CASSPGQGYQYF. In nucleotides, the CDR3 is TGTGCCAGCTCACCTGGACAAGGTTATCAGTACTTC. The rearrangement links TRBV18 to TRBJ2-7, with a possible D match to TRBD1 (5 bases). The V gene lost 3 bases and the J gene lost 10 bases, with 13 bases spanning the gap. The CDR3 runs 12 residues. Germline V CDR1 and CDR2: KGHSH, LQKENI.